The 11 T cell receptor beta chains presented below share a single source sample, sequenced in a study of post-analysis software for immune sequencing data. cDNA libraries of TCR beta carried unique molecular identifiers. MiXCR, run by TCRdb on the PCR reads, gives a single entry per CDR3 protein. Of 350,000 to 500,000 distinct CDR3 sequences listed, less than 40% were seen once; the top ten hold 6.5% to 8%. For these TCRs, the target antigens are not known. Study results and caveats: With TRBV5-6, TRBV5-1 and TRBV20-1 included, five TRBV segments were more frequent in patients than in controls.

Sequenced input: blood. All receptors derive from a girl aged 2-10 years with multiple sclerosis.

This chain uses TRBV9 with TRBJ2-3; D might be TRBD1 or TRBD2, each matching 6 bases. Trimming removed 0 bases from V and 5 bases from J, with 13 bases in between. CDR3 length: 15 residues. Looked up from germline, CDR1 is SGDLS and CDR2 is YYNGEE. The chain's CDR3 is CASSVEWGAQDTQYF. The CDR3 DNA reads TGTGCCAGCAGCGTAGAGTGGGGGGCCCAAGATACGCAGTATTTT.

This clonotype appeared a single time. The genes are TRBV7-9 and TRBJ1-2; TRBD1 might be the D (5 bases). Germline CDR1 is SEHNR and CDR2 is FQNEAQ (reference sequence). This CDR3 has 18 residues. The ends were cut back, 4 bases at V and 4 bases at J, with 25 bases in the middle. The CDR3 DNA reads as TGTGCCAGCAGCTCGACCGGGACGGGGGACGAATATGTCTATGGCTACACCTTC. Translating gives CASSSTGTGDEYVYGYTF.

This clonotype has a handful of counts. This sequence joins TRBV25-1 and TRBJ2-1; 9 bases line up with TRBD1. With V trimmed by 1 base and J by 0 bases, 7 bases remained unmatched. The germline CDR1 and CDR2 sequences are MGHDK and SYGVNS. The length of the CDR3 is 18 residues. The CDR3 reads CASSESAGQGSSYNEQFF. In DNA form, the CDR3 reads TGTGCCAGCAGTGAATCGGCGGGACAGGGAAGCTCCTACAATGAGCAGTTCTTC.

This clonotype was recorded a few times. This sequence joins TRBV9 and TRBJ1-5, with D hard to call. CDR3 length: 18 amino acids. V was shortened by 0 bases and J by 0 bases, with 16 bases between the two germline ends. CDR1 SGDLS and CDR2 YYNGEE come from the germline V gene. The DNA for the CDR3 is TGTGCCAGCAGCGTAGGGGTCGAGGGTTCGGGTAGCAATCAGCCCCAGCATTTT. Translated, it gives CASSVGVEGSGSNQPQHF. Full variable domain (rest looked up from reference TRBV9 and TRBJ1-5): DSGVTQTPKHLITATGQRVTLRCSPRSGDLSVYWYQQSLDQGLQFLIQYYNGEERAKGNILERFSAQQFPDLHSELNLSSLELGDSALYFCASSVGVEGSGSNQPQHFGDGTRLSIL.

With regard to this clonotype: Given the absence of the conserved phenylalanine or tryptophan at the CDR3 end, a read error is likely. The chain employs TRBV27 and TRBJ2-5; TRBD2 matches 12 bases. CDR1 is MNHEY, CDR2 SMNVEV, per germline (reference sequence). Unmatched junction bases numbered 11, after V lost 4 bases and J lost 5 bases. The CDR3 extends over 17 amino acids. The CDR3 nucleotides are TGTGCCAGCAGTTCATCCCCTGGACTAGCGGGACGGGAGACCCAGTACTGC. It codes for CASSSSPGLAGRETQYC.

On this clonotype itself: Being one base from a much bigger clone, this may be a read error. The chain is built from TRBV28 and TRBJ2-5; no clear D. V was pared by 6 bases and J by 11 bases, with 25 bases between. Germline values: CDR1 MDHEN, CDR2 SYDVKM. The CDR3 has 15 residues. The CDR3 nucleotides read TGTGCCAGCAGACCGTACTGGCGCGGCGTGAATGAGCAGTACTTC. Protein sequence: CASRPYWRGVNEQYF.

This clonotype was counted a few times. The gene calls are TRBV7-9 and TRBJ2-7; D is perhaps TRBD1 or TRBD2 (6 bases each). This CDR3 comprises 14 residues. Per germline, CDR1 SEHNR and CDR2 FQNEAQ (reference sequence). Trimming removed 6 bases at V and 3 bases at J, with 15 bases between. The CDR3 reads CASRFGGNSYEQYF. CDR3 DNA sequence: TGTGCCAGCAGGTTCGGGGGCAACAGCTACGAGCAGTACTTC.

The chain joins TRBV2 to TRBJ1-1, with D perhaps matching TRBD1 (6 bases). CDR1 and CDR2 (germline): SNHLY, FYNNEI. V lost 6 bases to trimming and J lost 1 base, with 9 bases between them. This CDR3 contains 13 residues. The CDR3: CASRGQPNTEAFF. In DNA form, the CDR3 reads TGTGCCAGCAGGGGACAACCGAACACTGAAGCTTTCTTT.

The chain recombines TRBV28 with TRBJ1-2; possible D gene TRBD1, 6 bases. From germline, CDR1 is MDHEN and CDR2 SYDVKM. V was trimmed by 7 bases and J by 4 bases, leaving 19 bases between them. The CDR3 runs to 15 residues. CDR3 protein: CASNIETGLIYGYTF. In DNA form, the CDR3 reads TGTGCCAGCAATATCGAAACAGGGCTAATCTATGGCTACACCTTC.

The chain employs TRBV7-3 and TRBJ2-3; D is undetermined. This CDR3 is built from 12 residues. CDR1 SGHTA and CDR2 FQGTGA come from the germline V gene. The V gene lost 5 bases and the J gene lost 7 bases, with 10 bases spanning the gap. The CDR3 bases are TGTGCCAGCAGCCAAAACGGATATACGCAGTATTTT. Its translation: CASSQNGYTQYF. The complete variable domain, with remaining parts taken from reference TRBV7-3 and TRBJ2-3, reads GAGVSQTPSNKVTEKGKYVELRCDPISGHTALYWYRQSLGQGPEFLIYFQGTGAADDSGLPNDRFFAVRPEGSVSTLKIQRTERGDSAVYLCASSQNGYTQYFGPGTRLTVL.

Written as DNA, the CDR3 is TGTGCCAGCAGTTACTCGAGAGCCGGCGAGCAGTACTTC. This translates into CASSYSRAGEQYF. J is TRBJ2-5 and V is TRBV6-5; no definite D call. Judging by the DNA end, TRBJ2-7 fits better; the J call may be wrong. The CDR3 consists of 13 residues. The germline V gene has CDR1 MNHEY and CDR2 SVGAGI.